Listed below are T cell receptor beta chains from one sample, sequenced in a study of CD8 T cells in Susac syndrome. One entry per CDR3 protein results from TCRdb running MiXCR on the immunoSEQ multiplex PCR reads. The repertoire includes roughly 150,000 distinct CDR3 sequences, approximately 90% of them detected once, and approximately 0.082% sits in the top ten. Sequences were obtained from CD4+ T cells from PBMCs. The receptors come from a human donor in good health. CDR3s include the opening cysteine and the closing phenylalanine or tryptophan. D genes are given only for firm matches. Size tells how often a clone was seen (once, few, many) or the class of an expanded clone, and some rows leave it out.

CDR3 protein: CASSLAYFQETDTQYF
CDR3 DNA: TGTGCCAGCAGTTTAGCTTACTTTCAGGAGACAGATACGCAGTATTTT
clone size: .
V gene: TRBV12-3/TRBV12-4
D gene: .
J gene: TRBJ2-3

CDR3 protein: CASQTEASYEQYF
CDR3 DNA: TGTGCCAGCCAGACAGAAGCTTCCTACGAGCAGTACTTC
clone size: .
V gene: TRBV21-1
D gene: .
J gene: TRBJ2-7

CDR3 protein: CASSRGTGANEQFF
CDR3 DNA: TGTGCCAGCAGCCGCGGGACAGGGGCGAATGAGCAGTTCTTC
clone size: .
V gene: TRBV14
D gene: TRBD1
J gene: TRBJ2-1

CDR3 protein: CASGRSSYEQYF
CDR3 DNA: TGTGCTAGTGGTAGGAGCTCCTACGAGCAGTACTTC
clone size: .
V gene: TRBV12-5
D gene: .
J gene: TRBJ2-7

CDR3 protein: CASSRGTGGSQPQHF
CDR3 DNA: TGTGCCAGCTCACGTGGGACAGGGGGGAGTCAGCCCCAGCATTTT
clone size: .
V gene: TRBV18
D gene: TRBD1
J gene: TRBJ1-5

CDR3 protein: CASSYRPSTGDYGYTF
CDR3 DNA: TGTGCCAGCAGTTACCGACCTTCGACAGGGGACTATGGCTACACCTTC
clone size: .
V gene: TRBV6-2/TRBV6-3
D gene: TRBD1
J gene: TRBJ1-2

CDR3 protein: CSVQTSRYNEQFF
CDR3 DNA: TGCAGCGTTCAGACTAGCCGCTACAATGAGCAGTTCTTC
clone size: .
V gene: TRBV29-1
D gene: TRBD2
J gene: TRBJ2-1

CDR3 protein: CSARWGSTQGQYF
CDR3 DNA: TGCAGTGCTAGATGGGGATCTACACAAGGGCAGTACTTC
clone size: .
V gene: TRBV20-1
D gene: .
J gene: TRBJ2-7

CDR3 protein: CASSLTGPAYEQYF
CDR3 DNA: TGTGCCAGCAGTTTGACGGGTCCCGCATACGAGCAGTACTTC
clone size: .
V gene: TRBV28
D gene: .
J gene: TRBJ2-7

CDR3 protein: CASREQGGNYGYTF
CDR3 DNA: TGTGCCAGCAGAGAACAGGGGGGGAACTATGGCTACACCTTC
clone size: .
V gene: TRBV28
D gene: TRBD1
J gene: TRBJ1-2

CDR3 protein: CASSLGDSAYNEQFF
CDR3 DNA: TGTGCCAGCAGCTTAGGGGACTCAGCCTACAATGAGCAGTTCTTC
clone size: .
V gene: TRBV7-9
D gene: .
J gene: TRBJ2-1

CDR3 protein: CSARYPPEQYF
CDR3 DNA: TGCAGTGCTAGATACCCTCCCGAGCAGTACTTC
clone size: .
V gene: TRBV20-1
D gene: .
J gene: TRBJ2-7

CDR3 protein: CASSPDPGGEAFF
CDR3 DNA: TGCGCCAGCAGCCCCGACCCCGGGGGTGAAGCTTTCTTT
clone size: .
V gene: TRBV5-1
D gene: .
J gene: TRBJ1-1

CDR3 protein: CAISESKGHGETQYF
CDR3 DNA: TGTGCCATCAGTGAGTCGAAGGGGCATGGGGAGACCCAGTACTTC
clone size: once
V gene: TRBV10-3
D gene: .
J gene: TRBJ2-5

CDR3 protein: CASSQLDMGFSRETQYF
CDR3 DNA: TGCGCCAGCAGCCAGTTAGACATGGGATTTTCGCGGGAGACCCAGTACTTC
clone size: .
V gene: TRBV4-1
D gene: .
J gene: TRBJ2-5

CDR3 protein: CASSPGEHQPQHF
CDR3 DNA: TGTGCCAGCTCACCGGGAGAACATCAGCCCCAGCATTTT
clone size: .
V gene: TRBV18
D gene: .
J gene: TRBJ1-5

CDR3 protein: CASSPQGGRYGYTF
CDR3 DNA: TGTGCCAGCAGCCCTCAAGGGGGCCGGTATGGCTACACCTTC
clone size: once
V gene: TRBV7-2
D gene: TRBD1
J gene: TRBJ1-2

CDR3 protein: CASSIAGGIYEQYF
CDR3 DNA: TGTGCCAGTAGTATCGCAGGGGGAATCTACGAGCAGTACTTC
clone size: .
V gene: TRBV19
D gene: TRBD1
J gene: TRBJ2-7

CDR3 protein: CASSREGNTGELFF
CDR3 DNA: TGTGCCAGCAGTAGAGAGGGGAACACCGGGGAGCTGTTTTTT
clone size: .
V gene: TRBV9
D gene: .
J gene: TRBJ2-2

CDR3 protein: CASSEGGEVYEQYF
CDR3 DNA: TGTGCCAGCAGTGAGGGGGGGGAAGTCTACGAGCAGTACTTC
clone size: .
V gene: TRBV2
D gene: TRBD2
J gene: TRBJ2-7

CDR3 protein: CASSAVGYEQYF
CDR3 DNA: TGTGCCAGCAGTGCGGTGGGCTACGAGCAGTACTTC
clone size: .
V gene: TRBV6-5
D gene: .
J gene: TRBJ2-7

CDR3 protein: CASSPRVGPSNVLTF
CDR3 DNA: TGTGCCAGCAGCCCTCGCGTAGGGCCGTCCAACGTCCTGACTTTC
clone size: few
V gene: TRBV7-2
D gene: .
J gene: TRBJ2-6

CDR3 protein: CASSVGGTARELFF
CDR3 DNA: TGTGCCAGCAGCGTAGGTGGGACTGCCCGGGAGCTGTTTTTT
clone size: .
V gene: TRBV9
D gene: .
J gene: TRBJ2-2